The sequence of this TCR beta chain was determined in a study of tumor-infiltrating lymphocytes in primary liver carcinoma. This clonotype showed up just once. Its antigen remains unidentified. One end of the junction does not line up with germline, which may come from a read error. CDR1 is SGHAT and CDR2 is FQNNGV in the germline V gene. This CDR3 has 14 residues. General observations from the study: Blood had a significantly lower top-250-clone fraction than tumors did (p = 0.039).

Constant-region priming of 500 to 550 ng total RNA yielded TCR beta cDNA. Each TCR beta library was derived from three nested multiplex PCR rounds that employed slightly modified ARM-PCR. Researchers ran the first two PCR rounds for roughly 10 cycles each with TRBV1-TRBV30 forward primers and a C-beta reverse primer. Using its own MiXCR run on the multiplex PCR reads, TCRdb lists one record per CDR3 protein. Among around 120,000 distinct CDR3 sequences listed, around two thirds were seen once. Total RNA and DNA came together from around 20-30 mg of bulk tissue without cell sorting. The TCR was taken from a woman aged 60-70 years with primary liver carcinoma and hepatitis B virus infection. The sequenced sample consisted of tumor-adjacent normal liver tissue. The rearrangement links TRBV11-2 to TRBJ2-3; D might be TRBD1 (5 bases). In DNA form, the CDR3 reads TGTGTCAGCAGCTTAAATCGAGAGACAGATATGCAGTATTTT. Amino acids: CVSSLNRETDMQYF.